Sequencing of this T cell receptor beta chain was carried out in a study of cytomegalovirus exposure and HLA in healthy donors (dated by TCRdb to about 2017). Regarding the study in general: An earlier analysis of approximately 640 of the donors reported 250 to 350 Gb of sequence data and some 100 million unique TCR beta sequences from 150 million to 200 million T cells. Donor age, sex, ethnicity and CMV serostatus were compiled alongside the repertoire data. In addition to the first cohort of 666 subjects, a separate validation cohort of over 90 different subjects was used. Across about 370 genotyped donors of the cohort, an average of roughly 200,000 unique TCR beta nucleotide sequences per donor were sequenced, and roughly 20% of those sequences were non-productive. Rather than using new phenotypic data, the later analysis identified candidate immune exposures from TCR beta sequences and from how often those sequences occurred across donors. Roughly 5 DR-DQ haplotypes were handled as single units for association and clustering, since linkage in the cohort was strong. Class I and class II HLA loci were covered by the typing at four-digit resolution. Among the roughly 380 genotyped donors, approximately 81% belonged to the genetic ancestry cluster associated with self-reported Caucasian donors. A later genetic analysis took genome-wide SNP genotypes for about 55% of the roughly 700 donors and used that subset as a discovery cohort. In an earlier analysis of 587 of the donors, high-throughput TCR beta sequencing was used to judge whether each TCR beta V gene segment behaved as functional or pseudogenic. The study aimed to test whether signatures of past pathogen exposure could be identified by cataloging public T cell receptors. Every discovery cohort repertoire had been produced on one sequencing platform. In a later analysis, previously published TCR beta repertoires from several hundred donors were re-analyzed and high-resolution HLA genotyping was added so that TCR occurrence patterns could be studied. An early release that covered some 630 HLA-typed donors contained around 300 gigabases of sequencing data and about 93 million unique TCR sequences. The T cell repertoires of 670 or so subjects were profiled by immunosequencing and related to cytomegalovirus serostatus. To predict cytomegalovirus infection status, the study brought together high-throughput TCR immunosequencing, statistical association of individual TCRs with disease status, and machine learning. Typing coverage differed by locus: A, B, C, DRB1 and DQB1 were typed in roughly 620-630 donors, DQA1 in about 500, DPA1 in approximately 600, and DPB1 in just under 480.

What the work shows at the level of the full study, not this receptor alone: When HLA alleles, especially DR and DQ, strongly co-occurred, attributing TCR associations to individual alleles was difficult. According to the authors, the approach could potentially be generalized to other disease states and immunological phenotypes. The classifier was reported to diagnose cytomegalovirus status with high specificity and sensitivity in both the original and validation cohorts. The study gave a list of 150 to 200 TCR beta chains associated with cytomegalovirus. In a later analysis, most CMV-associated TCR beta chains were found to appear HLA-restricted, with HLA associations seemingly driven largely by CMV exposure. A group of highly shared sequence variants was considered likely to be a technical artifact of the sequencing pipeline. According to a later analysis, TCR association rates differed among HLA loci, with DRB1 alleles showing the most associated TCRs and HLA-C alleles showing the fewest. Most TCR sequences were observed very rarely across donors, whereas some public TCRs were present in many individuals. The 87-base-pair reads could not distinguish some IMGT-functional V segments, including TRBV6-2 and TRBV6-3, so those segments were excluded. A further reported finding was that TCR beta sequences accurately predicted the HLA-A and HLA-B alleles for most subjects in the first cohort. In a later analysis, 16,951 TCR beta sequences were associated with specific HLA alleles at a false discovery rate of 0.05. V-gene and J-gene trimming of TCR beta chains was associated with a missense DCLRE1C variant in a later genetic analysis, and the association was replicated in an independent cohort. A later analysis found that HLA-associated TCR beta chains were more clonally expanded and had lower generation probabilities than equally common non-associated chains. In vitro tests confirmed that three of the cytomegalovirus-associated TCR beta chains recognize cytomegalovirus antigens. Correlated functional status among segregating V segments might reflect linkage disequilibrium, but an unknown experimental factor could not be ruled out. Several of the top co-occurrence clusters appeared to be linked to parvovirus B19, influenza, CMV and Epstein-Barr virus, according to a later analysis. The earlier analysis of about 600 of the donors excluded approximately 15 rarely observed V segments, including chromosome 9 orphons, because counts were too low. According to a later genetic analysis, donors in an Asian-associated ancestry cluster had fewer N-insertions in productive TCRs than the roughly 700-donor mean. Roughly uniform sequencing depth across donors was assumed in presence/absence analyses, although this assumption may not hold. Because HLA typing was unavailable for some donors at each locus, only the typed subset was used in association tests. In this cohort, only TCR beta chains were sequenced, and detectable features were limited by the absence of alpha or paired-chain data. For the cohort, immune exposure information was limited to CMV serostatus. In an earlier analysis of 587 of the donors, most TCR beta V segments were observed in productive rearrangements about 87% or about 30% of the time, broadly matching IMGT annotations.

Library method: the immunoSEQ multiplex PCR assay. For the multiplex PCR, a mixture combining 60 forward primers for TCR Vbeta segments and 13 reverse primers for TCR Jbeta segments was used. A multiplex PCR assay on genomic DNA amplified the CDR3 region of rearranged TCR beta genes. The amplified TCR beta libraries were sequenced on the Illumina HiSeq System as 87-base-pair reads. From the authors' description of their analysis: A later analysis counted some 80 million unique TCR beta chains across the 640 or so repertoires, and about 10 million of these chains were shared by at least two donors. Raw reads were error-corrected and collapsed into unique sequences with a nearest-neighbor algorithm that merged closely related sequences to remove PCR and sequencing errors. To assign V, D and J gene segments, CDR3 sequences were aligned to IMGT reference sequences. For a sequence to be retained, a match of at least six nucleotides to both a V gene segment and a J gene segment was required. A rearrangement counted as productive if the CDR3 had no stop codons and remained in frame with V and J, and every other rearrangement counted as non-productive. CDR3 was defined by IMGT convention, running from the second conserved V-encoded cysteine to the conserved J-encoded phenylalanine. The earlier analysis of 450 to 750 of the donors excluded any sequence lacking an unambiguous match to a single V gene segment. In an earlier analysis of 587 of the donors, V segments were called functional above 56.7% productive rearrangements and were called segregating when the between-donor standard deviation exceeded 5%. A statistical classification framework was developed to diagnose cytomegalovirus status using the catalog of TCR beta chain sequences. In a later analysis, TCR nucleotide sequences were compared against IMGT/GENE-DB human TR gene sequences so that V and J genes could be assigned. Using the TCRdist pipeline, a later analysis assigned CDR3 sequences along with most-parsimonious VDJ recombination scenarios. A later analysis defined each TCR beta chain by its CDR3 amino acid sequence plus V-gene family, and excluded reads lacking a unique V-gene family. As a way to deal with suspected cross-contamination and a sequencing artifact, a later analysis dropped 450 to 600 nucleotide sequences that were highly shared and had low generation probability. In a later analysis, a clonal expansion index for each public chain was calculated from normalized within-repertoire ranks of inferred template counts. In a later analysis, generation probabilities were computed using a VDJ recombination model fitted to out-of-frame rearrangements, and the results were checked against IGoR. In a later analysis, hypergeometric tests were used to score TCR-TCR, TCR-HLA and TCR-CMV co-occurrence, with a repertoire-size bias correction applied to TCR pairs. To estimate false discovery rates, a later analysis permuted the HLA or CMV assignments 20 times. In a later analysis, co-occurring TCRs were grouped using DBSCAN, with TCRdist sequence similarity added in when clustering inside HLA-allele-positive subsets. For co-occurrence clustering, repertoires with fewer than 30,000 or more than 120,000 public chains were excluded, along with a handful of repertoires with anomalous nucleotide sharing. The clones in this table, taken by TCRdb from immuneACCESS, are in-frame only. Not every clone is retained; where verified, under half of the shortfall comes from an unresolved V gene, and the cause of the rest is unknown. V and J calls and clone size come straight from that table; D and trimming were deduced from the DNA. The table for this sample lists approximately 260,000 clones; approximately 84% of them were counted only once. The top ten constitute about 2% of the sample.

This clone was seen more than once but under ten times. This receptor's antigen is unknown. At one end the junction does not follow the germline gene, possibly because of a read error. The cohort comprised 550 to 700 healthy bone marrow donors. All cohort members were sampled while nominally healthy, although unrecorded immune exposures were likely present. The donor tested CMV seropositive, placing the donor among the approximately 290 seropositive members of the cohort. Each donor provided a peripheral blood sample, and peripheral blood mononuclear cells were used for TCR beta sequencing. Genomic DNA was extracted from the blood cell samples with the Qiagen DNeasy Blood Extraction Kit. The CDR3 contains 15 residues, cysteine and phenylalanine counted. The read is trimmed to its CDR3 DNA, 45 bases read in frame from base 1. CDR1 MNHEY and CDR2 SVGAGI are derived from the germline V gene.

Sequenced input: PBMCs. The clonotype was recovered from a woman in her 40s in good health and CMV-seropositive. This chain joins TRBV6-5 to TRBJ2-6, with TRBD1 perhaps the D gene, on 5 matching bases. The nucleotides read TGTGCCAGCAGTTACGACAGTTCTGGGGCCAACGGCCTGACTTTC. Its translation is CASSYDSSGANGLTF.